This paragraph covers one TCR beta chain sequence. Its antigen is not identified. The treatment denotes: oral pan-JAK inhibitor, 5-10 mg twice daily. Specimens obtained from alopecia areata patients comprised lesional scalp punch biopsies and peripheral blood. These data belong to a study of CD8+ T cells in alopecia areata. TCR sequencing used cDNA made by reverse transcription of extracted RNA. Measured with immunoSEQ multiplex PCR; TCRdb has only the in-frame clones, and not every one. The data hold fewer than 15,000 clones, with 68% observed a single time. Trimming took off 0 bases at V and 3 bases at J, with 11 bases between the two ends. In germline, CDR1 is LGHNA, CDR2 YNFKEQ. CDR3 size: 16 residues. General study results and limits: Scalp clonality, along with expanded CD8+ clones among the top 100, was significantly decreased by tofacitinib.

The V gene is TRBV4-2, the J gene TRBJ2-2; possibly TRBD1 for D (5 bases). This specimen was skin, taken at week 4, from a patient treated with tofacitinib. The source of this sequence is a human donor with alopecia areata. CDR3 sequence (DNA): TGTGCCAGCAGCCAAGAATGGGGCGTGGACACCGGGGAGCTGTTTTTT. It translates to CASSQEWGVDTGELFF.